This TCR beta chain was captured by sequencing in a study of blood T cell repertoires in COVID-19. Overall study: Sites across the United States, Italy and Spain contributed samples from acute and convalescent COVID-19. T cells, B-cell-depleted T cells, or PBMCs supplied cDNA or gDNA.

Losses at the gene ends were 4 bases for V and 3 bases for J; bases not matched to a gene: 8. CDR1 is SGHVS, CDR2 FQNEAQ, per germline. The CDR3 has 15 residues. Original processing notes: Nucleated cell number was recorded as an estimate derived from reference gene primer amplification. Clones were read by immunoSEQ multiplex PCR, and TCRdb kept only the in-frame ones, dropping some. The DNA was the basis for D and trimming; V, J and clone size are from that table. There are about 190,000 clones in the sample; roughly 85% occur only once, and about 5% lies in the top ten. Sequencing was performed on peripheral blood. The clonotype was recovered from a woman under 40 with acute or convalescent COVID-19. The gene calls are TRBV7-8 and TRBJ2-7; 8 nucleotides match TRBD1. CDR3 nucleotide sequence: TGTGCCAGCAGCTGGGACGGACAGGGATTCTACGAGCAGTACTTC. Residues: CASSWDGQGFYEQYF.